One TCR beta chain is described in this entry. The antigen remains unidentified. The source of the sample is a study of a mutant IDH1 vaccine in newly diagnosed glioma. About the research overall: Vaccination began 4-6 weeks post radiotherapy alone, or with temozolomide cycles. Patients previously underwent radiotherapy, temozolomide, or both, and most underwent both. In the visit schedule, V12 fell in week 35, while V13 fell in week 47.

Described time point: week 47, end of study. All doses held 300 ug of mutant IDH1 20-mer peptide, with topical imiquimod. The study enrolled donors with new WHO grade 3 or 4 IDH1-mutant, ATRX-lost astrocytomas. V gave up 5 bases and J gave up 1 base, with 8 bases separating them. The CDR3 contains 13 residues. Germline V gives CDR1 SGHTA, CDR2 FQGNSA. Only in-frame clones appear in the TCRdb table, and some are missing; sequencing was by immunoSEQ multiplex PCR. The repertoire holds approximately 22,000 clones, with 82% as singletons. V is TRBV7-2 and J is TRBJ1-1; D is undetermined. Sequenced material: PBMCs, taken from a glioma patient whose treatment included an IDH1 peptide vaccine. The sequence was obtained from a man between 40 and 49 years old with glioma. Some clones in this sample may be carry-over from other donors' samples. The CDR3 is CASSTTRNTEAFF. CDR3 coding DNA: TGTGCCAGCAGCACCACAAGGAACACTGAAGCTTTCTTT. Filled out from reference TRBV7-2 and TRBJ1-1, the complete variable domain reads GAGVSQSPSNKVTEKGKDVELRCDPISGHTALYWYRQSLGQGLEFLIYFQGNSAPDKSGLPSDRFSAERTGGSVSTLTIQRTQQEDSAVYLCASSTTRNTEAFFGQGTRLTVV.